Given below is one TCR beta chain in context. Its antigen is not identified. Using immunoSEQ multiplex PCR, the repertoire was profiled, and TCRdb retains in-frame clones only, with some absent. This repertoire shows about 600,000 clones, roughly 97% found once; its top ten account for about 0.06%. In germline, CDR1 is SGHAT, CDR2 FQNNGV. V was shortened by 1 base and J by 2 bases, with 14 bases between the two germline ends. The CDR3 contains 16 residues. This sample was included in a study of shared clonotypes between healthy human individuals. General study findings and limits: Lower generation probabilities were found for non-shared clonotypes than for those shared by all four donors.

The sample was naive CD4+ T cells sorted from blood. Stated subset: CD45RA+ positively selected. The rearrangement links TRBV11-2 to TRBJ2-5; no definite D call. This clonotype was sampled from a woman in her thirties in good health. This CDR3 reads CASSLVHSWVQETQYF. Written as DNA, the CDR3 is TGTGCCAGCAGCTTAGTTCATTCCTGGGTTCAAGAGACCCAGTACTTC.